This is a list of T cell receptor beta chains from one sample in a study of T cells in Graves' hyperthyroidism and ophthalmopathy. Via MiXCR, TCRdb re-called the multiplex PCR reads, giving one row per CDR3 protein. Of a few hundred thousand distinct CDR3 sequences detected, more than 14% appear once; the ten largest clones hold around a fifth. The sequencing input was blood. These receptors were collected from a woman aged 30 to 39 with Graves' ophthalmopathy. Each CDR3 is given with its conserved first and last residue. Fields, in order: V gene, CDR3 protein.

TRBV2 CASSETDGIRVRPLHF
TRBV4-1 CASSQVWLGAKTQYF
TRBV2 CASSALVSISRNSPLHF
TRBV6-1 CASRRDPIGEAFF
TRBV27 CASSRVSRDTEAFF
TRBV6-1 CASSDGVLSNQPQHF
TRBV20-1 CSARAGGPAFF
TRBV7-9 CASSLDRGNDNEQFF
TRBV5-6 CASSSGHGDYEQYF
TRBV19 CASSAGTSGRAFF
TRBV7-8 CASSPFDIINQPQHF
TRBV6-6 CASSYSLGPTGDGYTF
TRBV7-2 CASSDLGGPWNEQFF
TRBV7-2 CASSFTTGTGQETQYF
TRBV28 CASSSDGTSSYNSPLHF
TRBV4-1 CASSHQDRGTDTQYF
TRBV19 CASSIGTVSSYNEQFF
TRBV10-1 CASSRKGPFTDTQYF
TRBV2 CASSAYRETQYF
TRBV27 CASSISGTGGTWNIDTQYF
TRBV20-1 CSAKDFASYEQYF
TRBV11-2 CASRAGLAGIYEQYF
TRBV19 CASKPPAFRNQPQHF
TRBV29-1 CSVDARGRLNTEAFF
TRBV30 CAWSDGTGRSYGYTF
TRBV15 CATSRGTIAGAHNEQFF
TRBV24-1 CATSDPTGHNTGELFF
TRBV10-3 CAISLDSYNEQFF
TRBV28 CASSSTGSSGEQYF
TRBV5-1 CASTGLAGGTDTQYF
TRBV6-6 CASSYPLGSGVGDEQYF
TRBV20-1 CSVAGPNQETQYF
TRBV10-3 CASGVGATQDQEQYF
TRBV2 CASRRGQAVTEAFF
TRBV2 CASSEGAYSNQPQHF
TRBV29-1 CSVDGGRLYGYTF
TRBV28 CATPRGPKGGNYGYTF
TRBV11-2 CASSLTIDRGYANTGELFF
TRBV14 CASSQEGSQTGKIYNEQFF
TRBV9 CASSVAPTYEQYF
TRBV19 CASSFVSQSNYGYTF
TRBV10-3 CAISGRGSSETQYF
TRBV7-8 CASSLDLLIGSYEQYF
TRBV19 CASSIVSYTGELFF
TRBV7-9 CASSLPSRGASYEQYF
TRBV28 CASSQGTVVNSPLHF
TRBV5-1 CASRETGISGANVLTF
TRBV14 CASSRGDRDLLLPYGYTF
TRBV12-3/TRBV12-4 CASNLAGGLDEQFF
TRBV28 CASVVGGSGNTIYF
TRBV14 CASSLASYSNQPLHF
TRBV25-1 CASSAGTAVYWETQYF